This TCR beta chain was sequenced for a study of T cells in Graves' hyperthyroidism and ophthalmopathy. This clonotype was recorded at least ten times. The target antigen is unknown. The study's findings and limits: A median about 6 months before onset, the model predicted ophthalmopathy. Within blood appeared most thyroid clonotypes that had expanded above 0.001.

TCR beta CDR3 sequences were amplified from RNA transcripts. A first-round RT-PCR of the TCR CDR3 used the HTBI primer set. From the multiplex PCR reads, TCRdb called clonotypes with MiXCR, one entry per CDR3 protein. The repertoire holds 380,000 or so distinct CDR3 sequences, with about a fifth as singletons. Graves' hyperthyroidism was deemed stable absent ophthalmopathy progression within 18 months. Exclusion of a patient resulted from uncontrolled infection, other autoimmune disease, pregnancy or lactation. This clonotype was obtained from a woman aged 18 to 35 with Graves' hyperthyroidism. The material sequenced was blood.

The CDR3 region has the DNA TGTGCCAGCAGCTCTAGCCGAAACTACGAGCAGTACTTC. This gives the protein CASSSSRNYEQYF. The chain uses TRBV2 and TRBJ2-7; the D gene is possibly TRBD2 (5 bases). Between the trimmed V and J ends, which lost 6 bases and 3 bases, there was a span of 12 bases. The CDR3 spans 13 residues. Germline assignment: CDR1 SNHLY and CDR2 FYNNEI.